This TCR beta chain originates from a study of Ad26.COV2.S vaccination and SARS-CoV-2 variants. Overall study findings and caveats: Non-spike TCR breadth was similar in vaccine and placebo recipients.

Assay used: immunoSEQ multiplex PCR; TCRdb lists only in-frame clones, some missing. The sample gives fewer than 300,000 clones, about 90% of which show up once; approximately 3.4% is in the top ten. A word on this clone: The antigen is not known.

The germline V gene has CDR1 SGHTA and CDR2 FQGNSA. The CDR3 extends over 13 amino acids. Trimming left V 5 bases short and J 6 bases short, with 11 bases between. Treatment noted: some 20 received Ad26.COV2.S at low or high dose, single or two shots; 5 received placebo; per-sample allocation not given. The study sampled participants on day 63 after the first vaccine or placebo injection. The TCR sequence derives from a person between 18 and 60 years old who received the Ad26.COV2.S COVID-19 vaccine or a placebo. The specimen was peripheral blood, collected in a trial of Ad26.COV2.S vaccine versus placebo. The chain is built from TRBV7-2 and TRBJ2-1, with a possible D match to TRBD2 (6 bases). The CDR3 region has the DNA TGTGCCAGCAGCCAGGGACTTTCCAATGAGCAGTTCTTC. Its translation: CASSQGLSNEQFF.